Listed below are T cell receptor beta chains from one sample, sequenced in a study of Graves' ophthalmopathy and Graves' hyperthyroidism. TCRdb used MiXCR to reprocess the multiplex PCR reads, holding one entry per CDR3 protein. Of approximately 540,000 distinct CDR3 sequences listed, about 40% were seen once; the top ten hold about 4%. Sample: peripheral blood or thyroid tissue (not recorded which). The receptors stem from an adult man with Graves' hyperthyroidism. CDR3s include the opening cysteine and the closing phenylalanine or tryptophan. The D gene is left open where the match is weak. Not all rows give a size; the values are once, few, many and, for expanded clones, a class.

j_call	d_call	v_call	clone_size	cdr3_nt	cdr3_aa
TRBJ2-5	TRBD1	TRBV20-1	many	TGCAGTGCTAGCTGGGACAGGGGGTCTACTTACCAAGAGACCCAGTACTTC	CSASWDRGSTYQETQYF
TRBJ2-5	TRBD2	TRBV20-1	.	TGCAGTGCTTCTAGCGGGAAGACCCAAGAGACCCAGTACTTC	CSASSGKTQETQYF
TRBJ2-7	.	TRBV24-1	many	TGTGCCACCAGTGCAGGGGATTACGAGCAGTACTTC	CATSAGDYEQYF
TRBJ1-1	.	TRBV19	many	TGTGCCAGTAGTGCCAGGGGTTGGACTGAAGCTTTCTTT	CASSARGWTEAFF
TRBJ2-2	.	TRBV29-1	many	TGCAGCGTTAGAGGGAGCGACACCGGGGAGCTGTTTTTT	CSVRGSDTGELFF
TRBJ1-6	TRBD1	TRBV7-8	.	TGTGCCAGCAGACAGGACAGGGGGGATTCACCCCTCCACTTT	CASRQDRGDSPLHF
TRBJ1-5	.	TRBV6-1	many	TGTGCCAGCGCGCAGGTCGGGCCAGGCGATAGCAATCAGCCCCAGCATTTT	CASAQVGPGDSNQPQHF
TRBJ1-3	.	TRBV7-9	.	TGTGCCAGCAGCTTGGCCGGCACCGGAAACGCCATATATTTT	CASSLAGTGNAIYF
TRBJ1-6	.	TRBV7-2	many	TGTGCCAGCAGCGACCTACAGCGTCTAGTTGATTCACCCCTCCACTTT	CASSDLQRLVDSPLHF
TRBJ1-2	.	TRBV29-1	.	TGCAGCCAAGGTGGGACGTACTATGGCTACACCTTC	CSQGGTYYGYTF
TRBJ1-6	.	TRBV18	few	TGTGCCAGCTCACCAGGGCTTACTTATTCACCCCTCCACTTT	CASSPGLTYSPLHF
TRBJ2-2	.	TRBV7-8	many	TGTGCCAGCAGCTTAGGGGGGGTCAGGACTTCGAACACCGGGGAGCTGTTTTTT	CASSLGGVRTSNTGELFF
TRBJ1-1	.	TRBV25-1	many	TGTGCCAGCAGTGAATCATCCATAACTGAAGCTTTCTTT	CASSESSITEAFF
TRBJ2-7	.	TRBV24-1	.	TGTGCCACCTCGGGAGACAACTACGAGCAGTACTTC	CATSGDNYEQYF
TRBJ2-5	.	TRBV6-5	many	TGTGCCAGCAGTTACGACCCAGGGGAGACCCAGTACTTC	CASSYDPGETQYF
TRBJ2-2	TRBD2	TRBV7-2	.	TGTGCCAGCAGCCGAGGAGTGGCGGGGGACACCGGGGAGCTGTTTTTT	CASSRGVAGDTGELFF
TRBJ1-1	.	TRBV10-3	many	TGTGCCATCAGTGAGTCGGGTTCCCACTCTTCTAAAACAGGGAGCACTGAAGCTTTCTTT	CAISESGSHSSKTGSTEAFF
TRBJ2-7	TRBD2	TRBV2	many	TGTGCCAGCAGTGACCGCGGGGGGCTAAACGAGCAGTACTTC	CASSDRGGLNEQYF
TRBJ1-1	.	TRBV19	many	TGTGCCAGTAGTATAAGTGGAGACACTGAAGCTTTCTTT	CASSISGDTEAFF
TRBJ1-2	.	TRBV4-1	.	TGCGCCAGCAGCCAAGTCGATGTCGGCCCCCGGTATGGCTACACCTTC	CASSQVDVGPRYGYTF
TRBJ1-4	.	TRBV4-1	few	TGCGCCAGCAGCCAAGGGCCCCCCGCCCGTGAAAAACTGTTTTTT	CASSQGPPAREKLFF
TRBJ1-1	.	TRBV6-5	many	TGTGCCAGCATCCCACCGGGACGGAGTACTGAAGCTTTCTTT	CASIPPGRSTEAFF
TRBJ2-3	TRBD2	TRBV7-9	few	TGTGCCAGCAGCCGCATAGCGGGAGTCGGAGATACGCAGTATTTT	CASSRIAGVGDTQYF
TRBJ1-6	TRBD1	TRBV12-3/TRBV12-4	few	TGTGCCAGCAGGGAGGGACAGGGATATTCACCCCTCCACTTT	CASREGQGYSPLHF